This is a list of T cell receptor beta chains from one sample in a study of regulatory T cells in long-lasting Graves disease. TCRdb itself ran the multiplex PCR reads through MiXCR, one entry per CDR3 protein. The sample has approximately 350,000 distinct CDR3 sequences; about 17% are singletons. The same sample was also studied in work on T cells in Graves' hyperthyroidism and ophthalmopathy.

This sample comprised peripheral blood mononuclear cells (PBMCs), obtained at new diagnosis, from a patient treated with antithyroid drugs. These receptors all stem from a woman between 18 and 29 years old with Graves disease. Each CDR3 is given with its conserved first and last residue. D genes are given only for firm matches. Clone size, where shown, is once, few, many, or a class for clones that have expanded.

d_call: TRBD2
j_call: TRBJ2-1
clone_size: many
v_call: TRBV5-8
cdr3_aa: CASSFLGLAGWSSYNEQFF
cdr3_nt: TGTGCCAGCAGCTTTTTGGGACTAGCGGGATGGAGCTCCTACAATGAGCAGTTCTTC

d_call: TRBD1
j_call: TRBJ2-7
clone_size: many
v_call: TRBV4-2
cdr3_aa: CASSQEDRALPYEQYF
cdr3_nt: TGTGCCAGCAGCCAAGAGGACAGGGCTCTTCCCTACGAGCAGTACTTC

d_call: -
j_call: TRBJ2-1
clone_size: many
v_call: TRBV12-3/TRBV12-4
cdr3_aa: CASSPLRFGDNEQFF
cdr3_nt: TGTGCCAGCAGTCCCCTCAGGTTTGGAGACAATGAGCAGTTCTTC

d_call: TRBD1
j_call: TRBJ1-2
clone_size: -
v_call: TRBV5-1
cdr3_aa: CASSETGGGYGYTF
cdr3_nt: TGCGCCAGCAGCGAGACAGGGGGAGGATATGGCTACACCTTC

d_call: -
j_call: TRBJ2-6
clone_size: many
v_call: TRBV7-8
cdr3_aa: CASSFAHFASGANVLTF
cdr3_nt: TGTGCCAGCAGCTTTGCCCACTTCGCCTCTGGGGCCAACGTCCTGACTTTC

d_call: TRBD1
j_call: TRBJ2-1
clone_size: -
v_call: TRBV11-2
cdr3_aa: CASSSGQIEQFF
cdr3_nt: TGTGCCAGCAGCTCGGGACAGATTGAGCAGTTCTTC

d_call: TRBD1
j_call: TRBJ2-3
clone_size: few
v_call: TRBV5-4
cdr3_aa: CASSFPRQGPTQYF
cdr3_nt: TGTGCCAGCAGCTTCCCCCGACAGGGGCCTACGCAGTATTTT

d_call: -
j_call: TRBJ1-5
clone_size: -
v_call: TRBV6-1
cdr3_aa: CASSGPSGEGGQPQHF
cdr3_nt: TGTGCCAGCAGTGGCCCCTCCGGGGAGGGTGGTCAGCCCCAGCATTTT

d_call: -
j_call: TRBJ2-3
clone_size: many
v_call: TRBV15
cdr3_aa: CATSRSGEGDTQYF
cdr3_nt: TGTGCCACCAGCAGGAGCGGAGAAGGGGATACGCAGTATTTT

d_call: -
j_call: TRBJ2-5
clone_size: many
v_call: TRBV7-2
cdr3_aa: CASSGTVGAQYF
cdr3_nt: TGTGCCAGCAGCGGCACAGTAGGCGCCCAGTACTTC

d_call: -
j_call: TRBJ1-2
clone_size: many
v_call: TRBV27
cdr3_aa: CASSLSYFDGYTF
cdr3_nt: TGTGCCAGCAGTTTATCGTACTTCGATGGCTACACCTTC

d_call: -
j_call: TRBJ2-6
clone_size: -
v_call: TRBV10-2
cdr3_aa: CASIADSGANVLTF
cdr3_nt: TGCGCCAGCATTGCTGACTCTGGGGCCAACGTCCTGACTTTC

d_call: TRBD2
j_call: TRBJ2-3
clone_size: many
v_call: TRBV20-1
cdr3_aa: CSARHWGGLTTADTQYF
cdr3_nt: TGCAGTGCTAGACACTGGGGGGGACTAACTACGGCAGATACGCAGTATTTT

d_call: -
j_call: TRBJ1-5
clone_size: many
v_call: TRBV2
cdr3_aa: CASNRGSNQPQHF
cdr3_nt: TGTGCCAGCAATAGGGGTAGCAATCAGCCCCAGCATTTT

d_call: -
j_call: TRBJ2-1
clone_size: many
v_call: TRBV6-5
cdr3_aa: CASSYGTGPGNEQFF
cdr3_nt: TGTGCCAGCAGTTACGGCACGGGGCCGGGAAATGAGCAGTTCTTC

d_call: TRBD1
j_call: TRBJ2-5
clone_size: few
v_call: TRBV28
cdr3_aa: CATGQGNLETQYF
cdr3_nt: TGTGCCACGGGACAGGGGAACTTAGAGACCCAGTACTTC

d_call: TRBD1
j_call: TRBJ1-1
clone_size: many
v_call: TRBV6-1
cdr3_aa: CASSKRTGGDTEAFF
cdr3_nt: TGTGCCAGCAGCAAACGGACAGGGGGTGACACTGAAGCTTTCTTT

d_call: -
j_call: TRBJ1-2
clone_size: -
v_call: TRBV29-1
cdr3_aa: CSVVWDNYGYTF
cdr3_nt: TGCAGCGTTGTTTGGGATAACTATGGCTACACCTTC

d_call: -
j_call: TRBJ2-3
clone_size: many
v_call: TRBV18
cdr3_aa: CASSPLADRTDTQYF
cdr3_nt: TGTGCCAGCTCACCACTAGCGGATCGCACAGATACGCAGTATTTT

d_call: -
j_call: TRBJ2-2
clone_size: -
v_call: TRBV27
cdr3_aa: CASSPTRVTTGELFF
cdr3_nt: TGTGCCAGCAGCCCAACACGGGTCACCACCGGGGAGCTGTTTTTT

d_call: -
j_call: TRBJ1-5
clone_size: -
v_call: TRBV20-1
cdr3_aa: CSAEGSRQDQPQHF
cdr3_nt: TGCAGTGCTGAGGGGTCAAGGCAGGACCAGCCCCAGCATTTT

d_call: -
j_call: TRBJ1-1
clone_size: many
v_call: TRBV18
cdr3_aa: CASSPPRGLNTEAFF
cdr3_nt: TGTGCCAGCTCACCCCCGCGGGGGCTGAACACTGAAGCTTTCTTT

d_call: TRBD2
j_call: TRBJ2-5
clone_size: many
v_call: TRBV5-1
cdr3_aa: CASSLERGRETQYF
cdr3_nt: TGCGCCAGCAGCTTGGAGCGGGGTCGAGAGACCCAGTACTTC

d_call: TRBD1
j_call: TRBJ2-7
clone_size: many
v_call: TRBV5-1
cdr3_aa: CASSYQGQGASYEQYF
cdr3_nt: TGCGCCAGCAGCTATCAAGGGCAGGGGGCGTCCTACGAGCAGTACTTC